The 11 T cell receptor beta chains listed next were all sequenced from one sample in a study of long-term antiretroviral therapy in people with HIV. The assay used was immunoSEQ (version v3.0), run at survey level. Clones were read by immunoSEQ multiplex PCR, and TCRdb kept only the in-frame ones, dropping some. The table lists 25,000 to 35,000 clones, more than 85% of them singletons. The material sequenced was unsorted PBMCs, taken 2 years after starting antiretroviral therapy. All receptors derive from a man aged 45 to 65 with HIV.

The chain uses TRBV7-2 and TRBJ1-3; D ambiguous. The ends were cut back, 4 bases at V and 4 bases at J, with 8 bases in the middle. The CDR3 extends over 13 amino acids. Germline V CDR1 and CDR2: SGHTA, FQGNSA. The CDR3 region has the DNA TGTGCCAGCAGCTCGGGGTTCGGAAACACCATATATTTT. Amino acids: CASSSGFGNTIYF. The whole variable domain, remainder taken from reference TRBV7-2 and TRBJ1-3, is GAGVSQSPSNKVTEKGKDVELRCDPISGHTALYWYRQSLGQGLEFLIYFQGNSAPDKSGLPSDRFSAERTGGSVSTLTIQRTQQEDSAVYLCASSSGFGNTIYFGEGSWLTVV.

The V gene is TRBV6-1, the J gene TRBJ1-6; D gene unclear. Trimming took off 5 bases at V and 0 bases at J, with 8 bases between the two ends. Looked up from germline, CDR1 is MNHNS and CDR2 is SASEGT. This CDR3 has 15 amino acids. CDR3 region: CASSQTSSYNSPLHF. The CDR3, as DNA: TGTGCCAGCAGTCAGACGAGCTCCTATAATTCACCCCTCCACTTT.

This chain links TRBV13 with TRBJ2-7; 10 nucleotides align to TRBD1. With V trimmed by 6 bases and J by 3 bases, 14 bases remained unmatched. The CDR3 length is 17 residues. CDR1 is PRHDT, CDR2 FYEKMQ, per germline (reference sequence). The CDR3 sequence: CASSQTLGTGDFYEQYF. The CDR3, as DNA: TGTGCCAGCAGTCAGACTTTAGGGACAGGGGATTTCTACGAGCAGTACTTC.

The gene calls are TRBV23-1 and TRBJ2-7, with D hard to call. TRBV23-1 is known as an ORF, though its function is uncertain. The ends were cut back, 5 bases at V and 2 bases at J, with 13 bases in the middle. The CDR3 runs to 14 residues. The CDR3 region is CASSLGLGTYEQYF. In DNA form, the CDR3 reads TGCGCCAGCAGTTTGGGCTTGGGAACCTACGAGCAGTACTTC.

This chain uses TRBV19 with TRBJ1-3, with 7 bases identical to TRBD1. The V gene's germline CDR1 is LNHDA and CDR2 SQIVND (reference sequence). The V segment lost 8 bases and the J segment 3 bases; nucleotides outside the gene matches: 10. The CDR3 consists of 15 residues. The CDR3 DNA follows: TGTGCCAGTGGGACAGAAGGGGTTCGTGGAAACACCATATATTTT. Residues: CASGTEGVRGNTIYF.

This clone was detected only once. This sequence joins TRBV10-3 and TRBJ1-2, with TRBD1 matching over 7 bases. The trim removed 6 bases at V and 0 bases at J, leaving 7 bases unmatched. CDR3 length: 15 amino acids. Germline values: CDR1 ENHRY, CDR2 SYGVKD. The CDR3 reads CAISSRQGANYGYTF. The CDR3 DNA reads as TGTGCCATCAGCTCTAGACAGGGCGCTAACTATGGCTACACCTTC.

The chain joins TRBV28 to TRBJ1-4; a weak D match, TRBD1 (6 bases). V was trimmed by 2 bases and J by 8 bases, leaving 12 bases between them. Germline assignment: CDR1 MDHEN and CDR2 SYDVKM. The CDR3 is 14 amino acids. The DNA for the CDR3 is TGTGCCAGCAGTTTACACAGGGTTCGGGAAAAACTGTTTTTT. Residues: CASSLHRVREKLFF.

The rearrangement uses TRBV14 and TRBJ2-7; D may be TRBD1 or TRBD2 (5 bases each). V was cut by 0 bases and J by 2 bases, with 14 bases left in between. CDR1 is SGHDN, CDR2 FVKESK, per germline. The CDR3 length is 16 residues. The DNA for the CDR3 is TGTGCCAGCAGCCAAGAGACCGGGACGGCTACCTACGAGCAGTACTTC. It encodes CASSQETGTATYEQYF.

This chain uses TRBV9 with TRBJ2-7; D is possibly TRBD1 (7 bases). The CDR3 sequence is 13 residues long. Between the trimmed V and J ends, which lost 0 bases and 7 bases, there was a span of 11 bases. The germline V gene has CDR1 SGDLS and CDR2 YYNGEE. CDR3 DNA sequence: TGTGCCAGCAGCGTAGCAGGGGGGAAAGAGCAGTACTTC. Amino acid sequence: CASSVAGGKEQYF.

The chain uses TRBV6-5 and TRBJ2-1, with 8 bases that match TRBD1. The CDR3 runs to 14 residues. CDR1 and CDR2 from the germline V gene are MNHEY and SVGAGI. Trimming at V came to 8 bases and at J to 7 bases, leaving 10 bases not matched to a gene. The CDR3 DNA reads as TGTGCCAGCGGCAAAACAGGGGGTATTAATGAGCAGTTCTTC. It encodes CASGKTGGINEQFF.

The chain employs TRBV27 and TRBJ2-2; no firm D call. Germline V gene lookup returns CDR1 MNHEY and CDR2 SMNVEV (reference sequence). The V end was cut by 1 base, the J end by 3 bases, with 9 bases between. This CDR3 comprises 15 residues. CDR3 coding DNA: TGTGCCAGCAGTTTATACGGTCCCGACACCGGGGAGCTGTTTTTT. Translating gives CASSLYGPDTGELFF.